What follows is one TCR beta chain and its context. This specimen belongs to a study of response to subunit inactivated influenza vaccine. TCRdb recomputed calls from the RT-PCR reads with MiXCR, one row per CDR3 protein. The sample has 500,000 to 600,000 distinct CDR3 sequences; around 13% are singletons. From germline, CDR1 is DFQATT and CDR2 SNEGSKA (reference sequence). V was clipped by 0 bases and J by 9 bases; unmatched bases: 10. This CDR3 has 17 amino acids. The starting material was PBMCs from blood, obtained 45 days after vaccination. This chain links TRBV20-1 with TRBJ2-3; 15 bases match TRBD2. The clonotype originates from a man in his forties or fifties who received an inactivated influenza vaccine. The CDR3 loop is CSARDGTGLAGGSTQYF. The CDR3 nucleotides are TGCAGTGCTAGAGACGGAACGGGACTAGCGGGGGGCTCCACGCAGTATTTT.